The 2 T cell receptor beta chains below all came from one sample that was sequenced in a study of beta chain features in type 1 diabetes (dated by TCRdb to the late 2010s). The library was produced with the immunoSEQ multiplex PCR assay. The High Capacity cDNA Reverse Transcription Kit was used to reverse transcribe all of the isolated RNA, meaning that expressed TCRB transcripts were what got sequenced. In TCRdb, the immuneACCESS table is reduced to in-frame sequences with V and J assigned. These tables do not hold every clone; where another copy was compared, an unresolved V gene accounts for under half, and the others remain unexplained. The sample table contains 250,000 to 350,000 clones; only one count was recorded for 13% to 15% of them. The ten largest clones capture 6.7% of the sample. The sequencing input was central memory CD4+ T cells from blood. These receptors were taken from a man aged 25-45 years in good health.

V and J are TRBV6-6 and TRBJ1-1; TRBD1 matches 8 bases. Germline V lookup: CDR1 MNHNY, CDR2 SVGAGI (reference sequence). V trimming: 4 bases; J trimming: 4 bases; junction bases outside the gene matches: 2. The CDR3 runs to 13 residues. Here the CDR3 DNA reads TGTGCCAGCAGTTCCACAGGGGGCACTGAAGCTTTCTTT. Translated, it gives CASSSTGGTEAFF.

This clone was seen a handful of times. The chain employs TRBV1 and TRBJ2-6; TRBD1, as called in the table, went unchecked against the DNA. TRBV1 constitutes a pseudogene. The CDR3 consists of 19 residues. CDR3 loop: CTSSRPTSTPFSGANVLTF. The CDR3 DNA is TGCACCAGCAGCCGTCCTACTTCGACACCATTCTCTGGGGCCAACGTCCTGACTTTC.